This T cell receptor beta chain was found in a study of Tregs in tolerant kidney transplant recipients. The study's findings and limits: Few patients were studied, so findings need validation in larger groups.

A note on this clone: Its specificity is not known.

Unstimulated Tregs (CD4+CD25+CD127-) and CD4+CD25- non-Tregs were sorted from PBMCs. Trimming cost V 2 bases and J 4 bases, with 9 bases left between them. The CDR3 is 13 residues long. The germline CDR1 and CDR2 sequences are GTSNPN and SVGIG (reference sequence). Some clones are missing from TCRdb's copy, which holds only in-frame ones; the method was immunoSEQ multiplex PCR. The data contain over 50,000 clones, around 83% of them singletons. This chain connects TRBV30 to TRBJ1-3; no definite D call. The specimen was CD4+ T cells from blood. The origin of this receptor is a human donor in good health. The CDR3 DNA reads as TGTGCCTGGAGTACGGGTCCCGGAAACACCATATATTTT. Translated, it gives CAWSTGPGNTIYF.